One sample yielded the 14 T cell receptor beta chains listed below, sequenced in a study of post-analysis software for immune sequencing data. Broader study findings: About five TRBV segments occurring more often in patients than controls included TRBV5-6, TRBV5-1 and TRBV20-1.

cDNA libraries for TCR beta contained unique molecular identifiers. Each CDR3 protein gets one entry after TCRdb re-called the PCR reads with MiXCR. The data contain about 770,000 distinct CDR3 sequences, approximately 44% of them singletons. What these receptors recognize is not known. Material: blood. The source is a girl aged 5-17 years with multiple sclerosis.

This clonotype has only a few counts. This chain joins TRBV11-2 and TRBJ1-1, with a tentative D call TRBD1 (5 bases). CDR1 SGHAT and CDR2 FQNNGV come from the germline V gene. Trimming took 0 bases from V and 4 from J, leaving 12 bases between them. This CDR3 spans 15 amino acids. The CDR3 DNA is TGTGCCAGCAGCTTAGAGTCGGGGCTGGGCACTGAAGCTTTCTTT. It encodes CASSLESGLGTEAFF. Variable domain in full (rest from reference TRBV11-2 and TRBJ1-1): EAGVAQSPRYKIIEKRQSVAFWCNPISGHATLYWYQQILGQGPKLLIQFQNNGVVDDSQLPKDRFSAERLKGVDSTLKIQPAKLEDSAVYLCASSLESGLGTEAFFGQGTRLTVV.

The chain recombines TRBV27 with TRBJ2-6, with 8 bases matching TRBD1. V lost 6 bases, J lost 1 base, and 11 bases stayed unmatched. In germline, CDR1 is MNHEY, CDR2 SMNVEV (reference sequence). This CDR3 spans 18 amino acids. The CDR3 DNA reads TGTGCCAGCAGCCCCGGACAGGGCATACTGTCTGGGGCCAACGTCCTGACTTTC. Translating gives CASSPGQGILSGANVLTF.

This chain uses TRBV7-2 with TRBJ2-7; no reliable D call. The V end lost 2 bases, the J end lost 7 bases, and 12 bases lay between the germline ends. CDR3 length: 13 amino acids. CDR1 is SGHTA and CDR2 is FQGNSA in the germline V gene. The CDR3 here is CASSLSVWTEQYF. CDR3 nucleotides: TGTGCCAGCAGCTTATCCGTTTGGACGGAGCAGTACTTC.

This clonotype was counted only a few times. The rearrangement uses TRBV29-1 and TRBJ2-3, with a weak D call TRBD1 (6 bases). From germline, CDR1 is SQVTM and CDR2 ANQGSEA. The germline V and J ends were trimmed by 3 bases and 4 bases, with 17 bases remaining between them. This CDR3 is 15 amino acids long. The CDR3 DNA follows: TGCAGCGTTGACGGGGTCAGGGGTGGTGCAGATACGCAGTATTTT. Protein: CSVDGVRGGADTQYF.

V gene TRBV28 combines with J gene TRBJ1-1; 10 positions agree with TRBD1. The CDR3 has 18 residues. Unmatched junction bases numbered 13, after V lost 1 base and J lost 5 bases. Looked up from germline, CDR1 is MDHEN and CDR2 is SYDVKM. The CDR3 DNA sequence: TGTGCCAGCAGTTTATACCGGGGACAGGGGCAAAAGAAGACTGAAGCTTTCTTT. Its translation is CASSLYRGQGQKKTEAFF.

Only a few counts were recorded for this clonotype. The genes are TRBV7-9 and TRBJ1-5; 9 bases align to TRBD1. The CDR3 contains 14 residues. In germline, CDR1 is SEHNR, CDR2 FQNEAQ (reference sequence). The ends lost 6 bases at V and 6 bases at J; junction bases unmatched: 6. The chain's CDR3 is CASSSGTGRQPQHF. CDR3 DNA sequence: TGTGCCAGCAGTTCCGGGACAGGGCGTCAGCCCCAGCATTTT.

This clonotype has only a few counts. The rearrangement links TRBV6-4 to TRBJ2-2, with 8 bases lining up with TRBD2. With 3 bases clipped from V and 4 bases from J, the junction kept 1 base outside the gene matches. Per the germline V gene, CDR1 is MRHNA and CDR2 is SNTAGT. This CDR3 has 14 residues. DNA for the CDR3: TGTGCCAGCAGTGAGGGGACTAGCACCGGGGAGCTGTTTTTT. This sequence encodes CASSEGTSTGELFF.

The chain links TRBV25-1 to TRBJ1-5, with 9 bases lining up with TRBD1. The CDR3 loop spans 14 amino acids. Germline V gene sequence: CDR1 MGHDK, CDR2 SYGVNS. With V trimmed by 3 bases and J by 6 bases, 3 bases remained unmatched. The CDR3 DNA follows: TGTGCCAGCAGTGAGGGACAGGGAGGTCAGCCCCAGCATTTT. Translation gives CASSEGQGGQPQHF.

The V and J genes are TRBV5-1 and TRBJ2-2; D remains ambiguous. The CDR3 consists of 13 residues. Germline V gives CDR1 SGHRS, CDR2 YFSETQ. Trimming took off 1 base at V and 4 bases at J, with 5 bases between the two ends. The CDR3 sequence is CASSLPVTGELFF. The CDR3 coding sequence is TGCGCCAGCAGCTTGCCGGTCACCGGGGAGCTGTTTTTT.

This clonotype was seen only a few times. CDR3: CASSLYAGRNEQYF. CDR3 sequence (DNA): TGTGCCAGCAGTTTATACGCAGGGAGGAACGAGCAGTACTTC. The J gene is TRBJ2-7, the V gene TRBV27, with D perhaps matching TRBD2 (6 bases). The CDR3 spans 14 residues. V shed 1 base and J shed 5 bases, with 12 bases lying between them. Germline CDR1 reads MNHEY; CDR2 reads SMNVEV (reference sequence).

The chain joins TRBV7-9 to TRBJ2-5, with D unresolved. Germline values: CDR1 SEHNR, CDR2 FQNEAQ (reference sequence). This CDR3 spans 15 amino acids. V was trimmed by 5 bases and J by 5 bases, leaving 18 bases between them. The DNA of the CDR3 is TGTGCCAGCAGCCCACGTTCAGTACCAAAGGAGACCCAGTACTTC. Translated, it gives CASSPRSVPKETQYF.

The rearrangement uses TRBV12-3 or TRBV12-4 and TRBJ1-2; 7 positions agree with TRBD1. With 5 bases clipped from V and 1 base from J, the junction kept 10 bases outside the gene matches. This CDR3 comprises 16 residues. CDR3 sequence reads: CASSPIRGRLNYGYTF. The DNA of the CDR3 is TGTGCCAGCAGTCCCATTAGGGGGCGGCTTAACTATGGCTACACCTTC.

For this clonotype: The junction departs from the called germline gene at one end, perhaps through a read error. This chain joins TRBV10-3 and TRBJ2-7, with 7 bases aligning to TRBD2. Germline V lookup: CDR1 ENHRY, CDR2 SYGVKD. This CDR3 has 15 amino acids. In DNA, the CDR3 is TGTGCCATCAGTGACGTGCGGGAGCGCTCCTACGGGCAGTACTTC. It encodes CAISDVRERSYGQYF.

The chain links TRBV7-2 to TRBJ1-2, with D possibly TRBD1 on 6 matching bases. Germline lookup yields CDR1 SGHTA and CDR2 FQGNSA. The CDR3 is 14 amino acids. Between the trimmed V and J ends, which lost 5 bases and 6 bases, there was a span of 16 bases. CDR3 DNA: TGTGCCAGCAGCACATCGGGACACATGCATGGCTACACCTTC. Protein product: CASSTSGHMHGYTF.